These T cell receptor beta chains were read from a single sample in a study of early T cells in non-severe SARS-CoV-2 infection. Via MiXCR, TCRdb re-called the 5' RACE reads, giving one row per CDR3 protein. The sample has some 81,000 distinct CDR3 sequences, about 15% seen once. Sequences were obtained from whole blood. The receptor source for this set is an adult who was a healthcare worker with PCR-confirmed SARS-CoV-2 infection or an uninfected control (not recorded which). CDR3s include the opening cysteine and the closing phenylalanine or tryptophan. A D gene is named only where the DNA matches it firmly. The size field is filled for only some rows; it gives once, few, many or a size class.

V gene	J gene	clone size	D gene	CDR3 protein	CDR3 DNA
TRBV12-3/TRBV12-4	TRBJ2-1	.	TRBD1	CASSPTGGSYNEQFF	TGTGCCAGCAGCCCAACAGGGGGTTCCTACAATGAGCAGTTCTTC
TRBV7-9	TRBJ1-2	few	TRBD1	CASSAPGQGVTGYTF	TGTGCCAGCAGCGCACCAGGACAGGGGGTTACTGGCTACACCTTC
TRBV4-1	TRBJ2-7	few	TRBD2	CASSLPSTRTSGGRSYEQYF	TGCGCCAGCAGCCTCCCCTCCACCCGGACTAGCGGGGGCCGGTCCTACGAGCAGTACTTC
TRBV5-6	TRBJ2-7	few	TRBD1	CASSLGGTAREQYF	TGTGCCAGCAGCTTGGGGGGGACAGCGCGGGAGCAGTACTTC
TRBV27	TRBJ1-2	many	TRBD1	CASSYGQGIGGYTF	TGTGCCAGCAGTTACGGACAGGGGATAGGTGGCTACACCTTC
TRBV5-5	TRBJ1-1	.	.	CASSLESTEAFF	TGTGCCAGCAGCTTGGAAAGCACTGAAGCTTTCTTT
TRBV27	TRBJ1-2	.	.	CASRGTSAPNYGYTF	TGTGCCAGCAGGGGGACCTCCGCTCCTAACTATGGCTACACCTTC
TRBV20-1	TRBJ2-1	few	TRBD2	CSARGLAVNNEQFF	TGCAGTGCTAGGGGACTAGCGGTAAACAATGAGCAGTTCTTC
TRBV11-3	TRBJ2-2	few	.	CASSSHTGELFF	TGTGCCAGCAGCTCCCACACCGGGGAGCTGTTTTTT
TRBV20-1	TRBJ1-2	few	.	CSARGGGDGYTF	TGCAGTGCTAGAGGAGGGGGGGATGGCTACACCTTC
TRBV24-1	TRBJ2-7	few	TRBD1	CATSTNRGLREQYF	TGTGCCACCAGCACTAACAGGGGGCTTCGGGAGCAGTACTTC